This TCR beta chain was observed in a study of T cells in Graves' hyperthyroidism and ophthalmopathy. Notes on the study in general: Before onset, by a median of about seven months, the model predicted ophthalmopathy.

This clonotype appeared once. As yet, its antigen is unknown. Stable disease denoted Graves' hyperthyroidism without ophthalmopathy progression within 18 months. Researchers took RNA transcripts and amplified the TCR beta CDR3 regions from them. TCR CDR3 regions were first amplified by RT-PCR with HTBI primers. TCRdb reprocessed the multiplex PCR reads via MiXCR and lists one record per CDR3 protein. The sample lists more than 300,000 distinct CDR3 sequences; approximately 15% were seen once. The germline CDR1 and CDR2 sequences are DFQATT and SNEGSKA (reference sequence). The CDR3 length is 13 residues.

J is TRBJ2-7 and V is TRBV20-1, with D possibly called TRBD1 or TRBD2 (5 bases each). The TCR comes from a woman in her thirties with Graves' hyperthyroidism. The specimen was blood. CDR3 coding DNA: TGCATCCCGGGGCTAGCCAACTCCTACGAGCAGTACTTC. It yields the protein CIPGLANSYEQYF.